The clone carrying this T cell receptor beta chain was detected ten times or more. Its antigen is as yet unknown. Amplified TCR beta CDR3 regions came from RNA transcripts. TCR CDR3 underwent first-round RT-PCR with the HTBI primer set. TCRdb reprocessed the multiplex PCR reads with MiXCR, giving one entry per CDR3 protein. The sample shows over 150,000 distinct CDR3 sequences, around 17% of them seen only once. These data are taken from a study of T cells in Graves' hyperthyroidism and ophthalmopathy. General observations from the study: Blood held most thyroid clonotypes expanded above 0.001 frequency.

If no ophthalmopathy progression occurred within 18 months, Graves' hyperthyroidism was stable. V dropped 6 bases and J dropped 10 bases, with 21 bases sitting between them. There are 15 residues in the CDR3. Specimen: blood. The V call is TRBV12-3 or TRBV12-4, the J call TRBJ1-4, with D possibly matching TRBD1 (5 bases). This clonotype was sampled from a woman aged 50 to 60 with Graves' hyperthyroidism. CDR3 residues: CASSPTGRVRRKLFF. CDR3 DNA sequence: TGTGCCAGCAGCCCAACTGGCAGGGTGCGCCGAAAACTGTTTTTT.